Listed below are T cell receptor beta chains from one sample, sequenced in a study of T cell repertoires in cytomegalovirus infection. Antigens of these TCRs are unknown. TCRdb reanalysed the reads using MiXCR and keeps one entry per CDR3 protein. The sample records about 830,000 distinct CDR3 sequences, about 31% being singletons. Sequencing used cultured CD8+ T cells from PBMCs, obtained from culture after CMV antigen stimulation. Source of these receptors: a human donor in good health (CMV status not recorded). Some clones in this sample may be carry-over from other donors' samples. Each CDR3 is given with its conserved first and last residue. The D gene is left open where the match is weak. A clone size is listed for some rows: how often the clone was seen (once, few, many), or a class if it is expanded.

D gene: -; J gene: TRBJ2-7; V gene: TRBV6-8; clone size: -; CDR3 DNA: TGTGCCAGCAGTTACCTACTGGGATTCACCTACGAGCAGTACTTC; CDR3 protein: CASSYLLGFTYEQYF
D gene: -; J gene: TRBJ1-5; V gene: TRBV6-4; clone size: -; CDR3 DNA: TGTGCCAGCAGCCGACTGGGCGGTCAGCCCCAGCATTTT; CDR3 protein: CASSRLGGQPQHF
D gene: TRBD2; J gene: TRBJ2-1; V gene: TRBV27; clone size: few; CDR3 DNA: TGTGCCAGCAGTAAGACTAGCTATGAGCAGTTCTTC; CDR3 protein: CASSKTSYEQFF
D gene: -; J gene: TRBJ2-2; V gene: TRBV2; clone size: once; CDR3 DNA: TGTGCCAGCAGTTACAGGGCTACGAACACCGGGGAGCTGTTTTTT; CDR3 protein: CASSYRATNTGELFF
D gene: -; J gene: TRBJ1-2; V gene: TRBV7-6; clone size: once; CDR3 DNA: TGTGCCAGCAGCTTACGAGGCAGAAAGGTGTATGGCTACACCTTC; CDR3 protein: CASSLRGRKVYGYTF
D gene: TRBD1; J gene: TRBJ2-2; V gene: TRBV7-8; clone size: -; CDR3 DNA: TGTGCCAGCAGCTCACAGGGGCTCGGGGAGCTGTTTTTT; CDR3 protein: CASSSQGLGELFF
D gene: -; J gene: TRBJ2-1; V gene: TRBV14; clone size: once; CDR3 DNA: TGTGCCAGCAGCCAAGTTAAAACTTACTACAATGAGCAGTTCTTC; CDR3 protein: CASSQVKTYYNEQFF
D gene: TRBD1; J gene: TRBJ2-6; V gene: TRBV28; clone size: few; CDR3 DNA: TGTGCCAGCCGGAGACAGGGCTTTTTTTCTGGGGCCAACGTCCTGACTTTC; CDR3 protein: CASRRQGFFSGANVLTF
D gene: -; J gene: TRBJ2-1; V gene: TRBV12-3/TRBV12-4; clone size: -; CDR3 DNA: TGTGCCAGCAGTTTGAGTGGGGGATGGAACTCCTACAATGAGCAGTTCTTC; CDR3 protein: CASSLSGGWNSYNEQFF
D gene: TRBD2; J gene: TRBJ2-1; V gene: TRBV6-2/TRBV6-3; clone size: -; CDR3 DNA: TGTGCCAGCAGTTCCCTTAGCGGGGGGACCCCTTACAATGAGCAGTTCTTC; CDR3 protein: CASSSLSGGTPYNEQFF
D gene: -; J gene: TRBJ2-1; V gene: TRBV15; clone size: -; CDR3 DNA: TGTGCCACCAGCAGAGATTTGATGGAATCTGAGCAGTTCTTC; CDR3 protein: CATSRDLMESEQFF
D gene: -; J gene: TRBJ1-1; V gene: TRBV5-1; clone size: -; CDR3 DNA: TGCGCCAGCAGCGGGACCGCGGCGGGAACTGAAGCTTTCTTT; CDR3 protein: CASSGTAAGTEAFF
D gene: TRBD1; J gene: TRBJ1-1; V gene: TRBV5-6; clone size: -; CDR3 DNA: TGTGCCAGCAGCTCCCGGGGGGCAGGGGGCTGGACTGAAGCTTTCTTT; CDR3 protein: CASSSRGAGGWTEAFF
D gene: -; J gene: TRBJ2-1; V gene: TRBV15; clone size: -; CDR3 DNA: TGTGCCACCAGCATAAGGGGCTTCTACAATGAGCAGTTCTTC; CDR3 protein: CATSIRGFYNEQFF
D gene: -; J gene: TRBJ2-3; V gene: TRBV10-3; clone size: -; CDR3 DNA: TGTGCCATCAGTGACCGGACGTCAGATACGCAGTATTTT; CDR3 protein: CAISDRTSDTQYF
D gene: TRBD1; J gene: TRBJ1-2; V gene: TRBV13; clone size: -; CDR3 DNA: TGTGCCAGCAGCCCAGCAAGGACAGGGGGCCCTAACTATGGCTACACCTTC; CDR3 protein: CASSPARTGGPNYGYTF
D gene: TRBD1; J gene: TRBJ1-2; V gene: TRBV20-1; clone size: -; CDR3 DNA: TGCAGTGCCCAGGGGGGTACGGATGGCTACACCTTC; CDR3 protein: CSAQGGTDGYTF
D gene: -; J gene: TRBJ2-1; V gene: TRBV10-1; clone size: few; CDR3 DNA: TGCGCCAGCAGTGAGTACTCTGGGGGTGAGCAGTTCTTC; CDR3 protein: CASSEYSGGEQFF
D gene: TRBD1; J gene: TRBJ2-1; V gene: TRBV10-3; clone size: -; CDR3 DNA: TGTGCCATCAGTGAGTCAGGACAGGTTCCCTACAATGAGCAGTTCTTC; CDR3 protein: CAISESGQVPYNEQFF
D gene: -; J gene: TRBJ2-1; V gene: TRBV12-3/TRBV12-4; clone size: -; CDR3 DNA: TGTGCCAGCAGTACGGGAAGGGGGGTGGTGTTCTTC; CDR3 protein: CASSTGRGVVFF
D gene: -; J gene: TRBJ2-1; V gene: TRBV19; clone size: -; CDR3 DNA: TGTGCCAGCAGTACCGGAGAGGAGGACCACTACAATGAGCAGTTCTTC; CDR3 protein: CASSTGEEDHYNEQFF
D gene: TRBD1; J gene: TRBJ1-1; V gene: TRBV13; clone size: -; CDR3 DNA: TGTGCCAGCAGTTCAGGGGGCGCGAACACTGAAGCTTTCTTT; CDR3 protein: CASSSGGANTEAFF
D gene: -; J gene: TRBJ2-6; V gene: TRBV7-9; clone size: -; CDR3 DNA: TGTGCCAGCAGCTTAGGACCGTCGACTGGGGCCAACGTCCTGACTTTC; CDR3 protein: CASSLGPSTGANVLTF
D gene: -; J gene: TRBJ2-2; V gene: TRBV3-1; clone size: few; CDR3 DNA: TGTGCCAGCAGCCAACGCCCCGGGACAACGAACACCGGGGAGCTGTTTTTT; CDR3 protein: CASSQRPGTTNTGELFF